The 14 T cell receptor beta chains reported below all come from one sample, sequenced in a study of OX40 agonist ivuxolimab in advanced cancers. The assay was immunoSEQ multiplex PCR, and TCRdb's table has in-frame clones only and misses some. In the table there are around 34,000 clones, 81% of which are singletons. The source material was CD4+ or CD8+ T cells sorted from blood, sampled in a trial of the OX40 agonist ivuxolimab. The origin of the receptors is an adult with an advanced solid tumor such as melanoma, head and neck, liver or kidney cancer.

This clone was found a few times. The rearrangement uses TRBV6-5 and TRBJ2-7; no reliable D call. V was shortened by 6 bases and J by 5 bases, with 8 bases between the two germline ends. The CDR3 loop spans 11 amino acids. Per germline, CDR1 MNHEY and CDR2 SVGAGI. The CDR3 here is CASRSLHEQYF. CDR3 in DNA: TGTGCCAGCAGATCTCTCCACGAGCAGTACTTC.

The rearrangement links TRBV9 to TRBJ2-7; TRBD2 is a possible D gene (6 bases). Germline V gives CDR1 SGDLS, CDR2 YYNGEE. The CDR3 covers 18 residues. Trimming left V 0 bases short and J 5 bases short, with 24 bases between. Here the CDR3 reads CASSVGPVAAGSRDEQYF. The CDR3, as DNA: TGTGCCAGCAGCGTAGGGCCGGTCGCGGCGGGAAGTCGAGACGAGCAGTACTTC.

This clone occurred once. The chain joins TRBV5-1 to TRBJ2-2; D perhaps matches TRBD2 (6 bases). The germline CDR1 and CDR2 sequences are SGHRS and YFSETQ. Trimming took off 0 bases at V and 3 bases at J, with 9 bases between the two ends. The CDR3 has 15 residues. This chain's CDR3 is CASSLGLGHTGELFF. The CDR3 region has the DNA TGCGCCAGCAGCTTGGGACTAGGGCACACCGGGGAGCTGTTTTTT.

This clone was seen only a few times. V usage is TRBV19 and J usage is TRBJ1-2; 8 nucleotides line up with TRBD1. V was clipped by 3 bases and J by 6 bases; unmatched bases: 3. This CDR3 is 13 amino acids long. CDR1 is LNHDA and CDR2 is SQIVND in the germline V gene (reference sequence). The CDR3 DNA reads as TGTGCCAGTAGTATGATACAGGGGGATGGCTACACCTTC. Amino acid sequence: CASSMIQGDGYTF.

This sequence joins TRBV18 and TRBJ2-1; D is unresolved. The CDR3 is made up of 13 amino acids. V gave up 3 bases and J gave up 2 bases, with 5 bases separating them. Germline V gives CDR1 KGHSH, CDR2 LQKENI. The CDR3 DNA reads TGTGCCAGCTCACCTGCCGCCTACAATGAGCAGTTCTTC. Protein: CASSPAAYNEQFF.

The chain couples TRBV4-3 to TRBJ1-4; D is uncertain. V lost 4 bases to trimming and J lost 2 bases, with 14 bases between them. Per the germline V gene, CDR1 is LGHNA and CDR2 is YSLEER. The length of the CDR3 is 16 residues. For the CDR3, the DNA is TGCGCCAGCAGCCTTAACTCGGCGGGGACTAATGAAAAACTGTTTTTT. Amino acids: CASSLNSAGTNEKLFF.

J is TRBJ1-6 and V is TRBV7-9; the match to TRBD1 covers 9 bases. The CDR3 extends over 14 amino acids. The V segment lost 5 bases and the J segment 7 bases; nucleotides outside the gene matches: 3. Per the germline V gene, CDR1 is SEHNR and CDR2 is FQNEAQ (reference sequence). CDR3 in amino acids: CASSGGTGNSPLHF. In nucleotides, the CDR3 is TGTGCCAGCAGCGGGGGGACAGGGAATTCACCCCTCCACTTT.

The chain joins TRBV19 to TRBJ2-2; 8 nucleotides agree with TRBD1. The CDR3 runs 14 residues. The V segment lost 7 bases and the J segment 4 bases; nucleotides outside the gene matches: 5. In germline, CDR1 is LNHDA, CDR2 SQIVND (reference sequence). The CDR3 region has the DNA TGTGCCAGTAACCAGGGGGCGCCCACCGGGGAGCTGTTTTTT. This gives the protein CASNQGAPTGELFF.

This clone occurred a few times. The chain carries TRBV11-2 and TRBJ2-3; a weak D match, TRBD2 (6 bases). From germline, CDR1 is SGHAT and CDR2 FQNNGV. The CDR3 consists of 14 residues. V was trimmed by 5 bases and J by 4 bases, leaving 13 bases between them. CDR3 DNA: TGTGCCAGCAGCCGGGCAGGGACTTCAGATACGCAGTATTTT. Translation: CASSRAGTSDTQYF.

This clone was picked up one time. J is TRBJ1-5 and V is TRBV14, with 8 bases matching TRBD1. Germline V gene data show CDR1 as SGHDN and CDR2 as FVKESK. V gave up 4 bases and J gave up 1 base; unmatched junction bases: 6. The CDR3 sequence is 16 residues long. CDR3 bases: TGTGCCAGCAGCCGGGGACAGGCTCTAAGCAATCAGCCCCAGCATTTT. This gives the protein CASSRGQALSNQPQHF.

This clone appeared a single time. The chain joins TRBV6-1 to TRBJ1-6; D possibly corresponds to TRBD1 (6 bases). Germline values: CDR1 MNHNS, CDR2 SASEGT. Trimming cost V 8 bases and J 7 bases, with 18 bases left between them. The CDR3 has 15 residues. The CDR3 region is CASRSSGQINSPLHF. The CDR3, as DNA: TGTGCCAGCCGGTCATCCGGACAGATAAATTCACCCCTCCACTTT.

This chain connects TRBV27 to TRBJ2-1, with D hard to call. Trimming left V 5 bases short and J 5 bases short, with 13 bases between. This CDR3 contains 14 residues. Germline V lookup: CDR1 MNHEY, CDR2 SMNVEV (reference sequence). The CDR3 nucleotides read TGTGCCAGCAGTCCATACGGACGCGACAATGAGCAGTTCTTC. Translated: CASSPYGRDNEQFF.

This chain uses TRBV5-4 with TRBJ1-3, with D maybe TRBD1 (5 bases). The length of the CDR3 is 16 residues. Per the germline V gene, CDR1 is SGHNT and CDR2 is YYREEE (reference sequence). V lost 4 bases, J lost 2 bases, and 16 bases lay in between. The CDR3 region is CASSPSAGRTGNTIYF. The CDR3 region has the DNA TGTGCCAGCAGCCCGTCAGCGGGACGCACTGGAAACACCATATATTTT.

The rearrangement links TRBV5-1 to TRBJ1-1; D unresolved. In germline, CDR1 is SGHRS, CDR2 YFSETQ. Trimming pared 1 base from V and 5 bases from J, leaving 12 bases between. CDR3 length: 14 amino acids. CDR3 residues: CASSLYVGRTEAFF. In DNA, the CDR3 is TGCGCCAGCAGCTTGTATGTGGGAAGGACTGAAGCTTTCTTT.